The rows below give T cell receptor beta chains drawn from one sample of a study of cytomegalovirus exposure and HLA in healthy donors. Some clones are missing from TCRdb's copy, which holds only in-frame ones; the method was immunoSEQ multiplex PCR. The top ten hold about 1.8% of the sample, which has some 160,000 clones, about 80% seen once. Sequenced input: PBMCs. The source is a woman younger than 45 in good health and CMV-seronegative. CDR3s include the opening cysteine and the closing phenylalanine or tryptophan. A D gene is named only where the DNA matches it firmly. Expanded clones get a size class; other rows say once, few or many, or leave the size out.

>-|TRBJ1-2|TRBV29-1|-
TGCAGCGTTGGTGGCTCGACGGATAGGAGCTATGGCTACACCTTC
CSVGGSTDRSYGYTF
>-|TRBJ1-6|TRBV7-9|-
TGTGCCAGCAGCTTCGGAGGGGTGTATAATTCACCCCTCCACTTT
CASSFGGVYNSPLHF
>-|TRBJ1-1|TRBV7-9|TRBD1
TGTGCCAGCAGCCTCGGACAGGGAGCTTTCTTT
CASSLGQGAFF
>-|TRBJ1-1|TRBV5-1|TRBD1
TGCGCCAGCAGCCACCAGGGGGATAGCTCCACTGAAGCTTTCTTT
CASSHQGDSSTEAFF
>once|TRBJ1-2|TRBV4-3|TRBD1
TGCGCCAGCAGCCAAGCCAGGGGGTATCAGTATGGCTACACCTTC
CASSQARGYQYGYTF
>-|TRBJ1-2|TRBV6-6|-
TGTGCCAGCAGTTACCTGCAGGGCGATGGCTACACCTTC
CASSYLQGDGYTF
>-|TRBJ1-1|TRBV10-1|-
TGCGCCAGCAGCCTCCCAGGCACTGAAGCTTTCTTT
CASSLPGTEAFF
>-|TRBJ1-5|TRBV2|-
TGTGCCAGCACCCTCGATAGACAGCTTGGGCCCCAGCATTTT
CASTLDRQLGPQHF
>few|TRBJ2-1|TRBV9|TRBD1
TGTGCCAGCAGCGTACGGGACAGGGGACCCTCTGAGCAGTTCTTC
CASSVRDRGPSEQFF
>-|TRBJ1-2|TRBV6-6|-
TGTGCCAGCAGTGACTCAGGGAGCTATGGCTACACCTTC
CASSDSGSYGYTF
>few|TRBJ1-2|TRBV7-2|TRBD1
TGTGCCAGCAGCTTAGTAAAATCTCAGGGGGCGTTAAGGGATGGCTACACCTTC
CASSLVKSQGALRDGYTF
>-|TRBJ1-5|TRBV29-1|TRBD1
TGCAGCGTTGCAGACAGGGGTTCGAGCAATCAGCCCCAGCATTTT
CSVADRGSSNQPQHF
>few|TRBJ2-5|TRBV7-8|-
TGTGCCAGCAGCTTACCAAGAGCCGCCCAAGAGACCCAGTACTTC
CASSLPRAAQETQYF